Listed below are T cell receptor beta chains from one sample, sequenced in a study of blood T cell repertoires in COVID-19. Repertoires were generated with immunoSEQ multiplex PCR, while TCRdb's copy carries only in-frame clones and drops some. Of about 78,000 clones listed, 90% were seen once; the top ten hold 0.7% to 0.9%. Sequences were obtained from peripheral blood. The receptors were gathered from a woman aged 80 or over with acute or convalescent COVID-19. CDR3s include the opening cysteine and the closing phenylalanine or tryptophan. D genes are given only for firm matches. The listing skips clone size in some rows; elsewhere it reads once, few, many or a size class.

v_gene	j_gene	d_gene	abundance	CDR3aa	CDR3nt
TRBV20-1	TRBJ1-2	.	.	CSASIEGGYGYTF	TGCAGTGCTAGTATCGAGGGAGGCTATGGCTACACCTTC
TRBV19	TRBJ2-7	TRBD2	.	CASSPTSGRTEQYF	TGTGCCAGTAGTCCAACTAGCGGGAGAACCGAGCAGTACTTC
TRBV5-6	TRBJ2-7	TRBD2	.	CASSIRTSGSSYEQYF	TGTGCCAGCAGCATAAGGACTAGCGGGAGTTCCTACGAGCAGTACTTC
TRBV27	TRBJ1-5	TRBD1	once	CASRLTGGNHQPQHF	TGTGCCAGCAGACTTACAGGGGGGAACCATCAGCCCCAGCATTTT
TRBV5-5	TRBJ1-6	TRBD1	once	CASSLTGVYSPLHF	TGTGCCAGCAGCTTGACAGGGGTCTATTCACCCCTCCACTTT
TRBV15	TRBJ1-2	.	.	CATSRDGQGNYGYTF	TGTGCCACCAGCAGAGATGGCCAGGGGAACTATGGCTACACCTTC
TRBV19	TRBJ1-4	TRBD1	.	CASSTGQLTNEKLFF	TGTGCCAGTAGTACGGGACAGCTTACTAATGAAAAACTGTTTTTT
TRBV9	TRBJ1-4	.	.	CASSPLGGRSEKLFF	TGTGCCAGCAGCCCCCTCGGGGGGCGGTCTGAAAAACTGTTTTTT
TRBV7-3	TRBJ2-2	.	.	CASSLDTSTGELFF	TGTGCCAGCAGCTTAGACACCTCCACCGGGGAGCTGTTTTTT
TRBV5-8	TRBJ1-1	.	once	CASSLIGHQQRGTEAFF	TGTGCCAGCAGCTTAATAGGACACCAGCAAAGGGGCACTGAAGCTTTCTTT
TRBV19	TRBJ2-2	.	.	CASSMIGEYTGELFF	TGTGCCAGTAGTATGATCGGGGAGTACACCGGGGAGCTGTTTTTT